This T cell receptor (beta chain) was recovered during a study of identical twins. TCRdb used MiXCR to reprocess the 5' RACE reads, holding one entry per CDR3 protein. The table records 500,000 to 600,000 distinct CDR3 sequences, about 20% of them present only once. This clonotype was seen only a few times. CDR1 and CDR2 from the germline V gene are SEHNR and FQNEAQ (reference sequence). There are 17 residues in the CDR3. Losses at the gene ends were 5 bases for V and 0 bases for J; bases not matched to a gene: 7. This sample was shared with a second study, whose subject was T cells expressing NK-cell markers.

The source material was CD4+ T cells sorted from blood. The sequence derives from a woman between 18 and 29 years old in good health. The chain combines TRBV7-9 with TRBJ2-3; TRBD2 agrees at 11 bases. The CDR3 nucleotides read TGTGCCAGCAGCCCCCTAGCGGGAGGTCGAAGCACAGATACGCAGTATTTT. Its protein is CASSPLAGGRSTDTQYF.